Each of the 19 T cell receptor beta chains below was sequenced from the same sample in a study of neoadjuvant anti-PD-1 for oral cavity cancer (dated by TCRdb to about 2021). The sample's time point label is to be understood as: after neoadjuvant nivolumab, at surgical resection. Preparation of the library involved the immunoSEQ multiplex PCR assay. Imported from immuneACCESS, the table was reduced by TCRdb to in-frame sequences with V and J called. These copies leave out some clones; in studies compared against another copy, an unresolved V gene accounts for under half, and the cause of the remainder is not known. This sample has about 14,000 clones in its table, and around 70% of those were observed once. The leading ten clones occupy roughly 2.9% of the sample. Sequenced here: PBMCs, sampled after nivolumab (anti-PD-1) treatment. These receptors all stem from a person between 35 and 79 years old with oral cavity squamous cell carcinoma.

V and J are TRBV5-1 and TRBJ1-3; 7 bases align to TRBD1. The CDR3 runs 16 residues. The junction had 6 bases not matched to a gene; V was cut back by 0 bases and J by 3 bases. Per the germline V gene, CDR1 is SGHRS and CDR2 is YFSETQ. The CDR3 nucleotides are TGCGCCAGCAGCTTGGGCCCGACAGGGTTTGGAAACACCATATATTTT. Protein sequence: CASSLGPTGFGNTIYF.

The J gene is TRBJ1-1, the V gene TRBV4-1; 10 nucleotides align to TRBD1. V gave up 4 bases and J gave up 4 bases; unmatched junction bases: 18. This CDR3 is 19 amino acids long. Germline CDR1 reads MGHRA; CDR2 reads YSYEKL. CDR3: CASSPVGVTGGVMATEAFF. The CDR3 coding sequence is TGCGCCAGCAGCCCTGTGGGTGTGACAGGGGGCGTTATGGCCACTGAAGCTTTCTTT.

In its sample, this clone was seen once. The chain employs TRBV27 and TRBJ2-2, with D perhaps matching TRBD2 (7 bases). CDR1 is MNHEY, CDR2 SMNVEV, per germline (reference sequence). V lost 6 bases, J lost 3 bases, and 17 bases lay in between. The CDR3 covers 16 residues. CDR3 sequence reads: CASRLEGGSHTGELFF. The DNA of the CDR3 is TGTGCCAGCAGACTAGAGGGGGGGTCTCACACCGGGGAGCTGTTTTTT.

This clone was counted a few times. The chain has TRBV14 and TRBJ1-1; TRBD1 agrees at 7 bases. This CDR3 is 14 amino acids long. CDR1 and CDR2 (germline): SGHDN, FVKESK. Losses at the gene ends were 6 bases for V and 1 base for J; bases not matched to a gene: 5. Here the CDR3 DNA reads TGTGCCAGCAGTCGGACAGGATCGAACACTGAAGCTTTCTTT. It is translated as CASSRTGSNTEAFF.

The chain uses TRBV6-5 and TRBJ1-1; TRBD1 is a possible D gene (6 bases). CDR1 is MNHEY, CDR2 SVGAGI, per germline. The CDR3 has 14 amino acids. V lost 6 bases to trimming and J lost 4 bases, with 15 bases between them. The CDR3 DNA reads TGTGCCAGCAGGTCTCGGGGGCATAGCACTGAAGCTTTCTTT. Translation: CASRSRGHSTEAFF.

The rearrangement joins TRBV6-4 to TRBJ2-2; maybe TRBD2 (6 bases). The germline V gene encodes CDR1 MRHNA and CDR2 SNTAGT. The CDR3 totals 13 residues. Between the trimmed V and J ends, which lost 8 bases and 5 bases, there was a span of 12 bases. CDR3 protein: CASGDSQTGELFF. CDR3 nucleotide sequence: TGTGCCAGCGGGGACTCCCAGACCGGGGAGCTGTTTTTT.

V and J are TRBV19 and TRBJ1-2, with D perhaps TRBD1 (5 bases). The V gene's germline CDR1 is LNHDA and CDR2 SQIVND (reference sequence). V lost 3 bases to trimming and J lost 8 bases, with 13 bases between them. CDR3 size: 13 residues. In DNA form, the CDR3 reads TGTGCCAGTAGTATCCAGGGTTCGGGGGGCTACACCTTC. Protein product: CASSIQGSGGYTF.

The chain joins TRBV30 to TRBJ2-2; possible D gene TRBD1, 6 bases. The CDR3 sequence is 13 residues long. Germline V gene data show CDR1 as GTSNPN and CDR2 as SVGIG (reference sequence). The V end was cut by 3 bases, the J end by 6 bases, with 11 bases between. In DNA, the CDR3 is TGTGCCTGGAGCCCCGACAGGCCCGGGGAGCTGTTTTTT. It translates to CAWSPDRPGELFF.

This rearrangement joins TRBV27 to TRBJ2-7, with D unclear. V lost 2 bases and J 2 bases, leaving 13 bases between the germline ends. Germline V gives CDR1 MNHEY, CDR2 SMNVEV (reference sequence). The CDR3 is 15 residues long. CDR3 in amino acids: CASSLVATPTYEQYF. The CDR3 DNA reads as TGTGCCAGCAGTTTAGTTGCGACCCCAACCTACGAGCAGTACTTC.

This rearrangement joins TRBV9 to TRBJ1-1; possible D gene TRBD1, 5 bases. The CDR3 is made up of 13 amino acids. The ends were cut back, 2 bases at V and 5 bases at J, with 10 bases in the middle. Germline lookup yields CDR1 SGDLS and CDR2 YYNGEE. The CDR3 here is CASSVIWGTEAFF. In DNA, the CDR3 is TGTGCCAGCAGCGTTATTTGGGGGACTGAAGCTTTCTTT.

The CDR3 nucleotides read TGCGCCAGCAGCCAAGATTTGGCTAGCGGGAGTCTCCAAGAGACCCAGTACTTC. As protein: CASSQDLASGSLQETQYF. This sequence joins TRBV4-1 and TRBJ2-5, with TRBD2 identical over 10 bases. CDR1 and CDR2 (germline): MGHRA, YSYEKL. This CDR3 comprises 18 residues. V lost 0 bases and J lost 1; bases outside the gene matches: 8.

This clone appeared once. Written as DNA, the CDR3 is TGTGCCAGCAGCTCCATTTCAGACAATCAGCCCCAGCATTTT. Translated: CASSSISDNQPQHF. The V call is TRBV7-9, the J call TRBJ1-5; D is unclear. Germline-derived CDR1 and CDR2 are SEHNR and FQNEAQ (reference sequence). V lost 4 bases and J lost 3, with 10 bases in between. This CDR3 contains 14 residues.

The V call is TRBV10-3, the J call TRBJ2-7, with D possibly being TRBD1 (6 bases). Germline CDR1 is ENHRY and CDR2 is SYGVKD. The CDR3 extends over 13 amino acids. V lost 0 bases, J lost 6 bases, and 9 bases lay in between. CDR3 bases: TGTGCCATCAGTGAGTCTGGACAGCCCGAGCAGTACTTC. It translates to CAISESGQPEQYF.

The chain combines TRBV27 with TRBJ2-7; 13 bases fit TRBD2. Per germline, CDR1 MNHEY and CDR2 SMNVEV (reference sequence). Germline trimming cut 4 bases from V and 3 bases from J; bases unmatched to any gene: 6. This CDR3 has 16 amino acids. The CDR3 is CASSSRLAGGFYEQYF. The CDR3 DNA is TGTGCCAGCAGTTCCAGACTAGCGGGAGGATTCTACGAGCAGTACTTC.

The V and J genes are TRBV6-6 and TRBJ2-3, with TRBD2 identical over 7 bases. The CDR3 runs 14 residues. V lost 8 bases, J lost 9 bases, and 14 bases stayed unmatched. The germline V gene has CDR1 MNHNY and CDR2 SVGAGI (reference sequence). The chain's CDR3 is CASEPAGLSGTQYF. CDR3 bases: TGTGCCAGCGAGCCAGCGGGGCTCTCTGGGACGCAGTATTTT.

The chain combines TRBV13 with TRBJ1-1; D ambiguous. With 2 bases removed from V and 6 bases from J, the gap between germline ends came to 7 bases. The germline V gene has CDR1 PRHDT and CDR2 FYEKMQ (reference sequence). The CDR3 runs to 12 residues. The CDR3 sequence: CASSLRRAEAFF. For the CDR3, the DNA is TGTGCCAGCAGCTTACGTAGGGCTGAAGCTTTCTTT.

The V gene is TRBV7-3, the J gene TRBJ2-1, with 7 nucleotides matching TRBD2. This CDR3 has 15 amino acids. CDR1 and CDR2 (germline): SGHTA, FQGTGA. The ends lost 5 bases at V and 4 bases at J; junction bases unmatched: 8. The CDR3 sequence is CASSTAAGAYNEQFF. The CDR3 nucleotides read TGTGCCAGCAGCACCGCGGCGGGAGCGTACAATGAGCAGTTCTTC.

The chain couples TRBV29-1 to TRBJ1-2; no definite D call. Germline V gene data show CDR1 as SQVTM and CDR2 as ANQGSEA. Trimming left V 7 bases short and J 2 bases short, with 8 bases between. The CDR3 sequence is 11 residues long. The CDR3 nucleotides read TGCAGCGCCGAGGGAAACTATGGCTACACCTTC. Translation gives CSAEGNYGYTF.

V is TRBV19 and J is TRBJ1-5; D not certain. V was pared by 2 bases and J by 5 bases, with 7 bases between. CDR3 length: 13 residues. CDR1 LNHDA and CDR2 SQIVND come from the germline V gene (reference sequence). The CDR3 DNA sequence: TGTGCCAGTAGTATACGGGGAGATCAGCCCCAGCATTTT. Translating gives CASSIRGDQPQHF.